These 2 T cell receptor beta chains were sequenced from one sample in a study of blood T cell repertoires in COVID-19. Sequenced by immunoSEQ multiplex PCR; TCRdb stores in-frame clones only, minus some. This table has around 80,000 clones, around 80% appearing once. What was sequenced was peripheral blood. Receptors originate from a woman at least 80 years old with acute or convalescent COVID-19.

V and J are TRBV6-6 and TRBJ2-2; D uncertain. The V end was cut by 5 bases, the J end by 6 bases, with 10 bases between. The CDR3 contains 13 residues. Germline V gives CDR1 MNHNY, CDR2 SVGAGI (reference sequence). CDR3 protein: CASSIVAPGELFF. As DNA, the CDR3 is TGTGCCAGCAGTATAGTAGCCCCCGGGGAGCTGTTTTTT.

This clone came up a few times. The chain carries TRBV7-6 and TRBJ2-2, with 12 bases lining up with TRBD2. CDR1 is SGHVS, CDR2 FNYEAQ, per germline. The ends lost 6 bases at V and 4 bases at J; junction bases unmatched: 15. This CDR3 is 19 amino acids long. CDR3 nucleotide sequence: TGTGCCAGCAGGCCCGCCCCCTCGACTAGCGGGAGTATCACCGGGGAGCTGTTTTTT. Protein product: CASRPAPSTSGSITGELFF.